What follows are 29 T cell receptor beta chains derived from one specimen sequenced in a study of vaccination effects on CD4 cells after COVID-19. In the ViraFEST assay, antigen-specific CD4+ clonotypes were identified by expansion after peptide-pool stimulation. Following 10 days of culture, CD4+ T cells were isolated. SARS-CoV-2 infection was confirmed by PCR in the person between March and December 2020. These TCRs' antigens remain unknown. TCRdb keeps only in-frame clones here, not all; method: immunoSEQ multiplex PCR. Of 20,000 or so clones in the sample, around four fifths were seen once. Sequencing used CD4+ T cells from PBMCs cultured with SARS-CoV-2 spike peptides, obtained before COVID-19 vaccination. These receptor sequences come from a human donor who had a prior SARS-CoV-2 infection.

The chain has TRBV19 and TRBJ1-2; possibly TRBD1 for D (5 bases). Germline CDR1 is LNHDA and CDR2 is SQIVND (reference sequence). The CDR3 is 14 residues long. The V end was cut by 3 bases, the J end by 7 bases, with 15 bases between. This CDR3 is CASSIRRGGAGYTF. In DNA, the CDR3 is TGTGCCAGTAGTATTAGGAGGGGTGGGGCTGGCTACACCTTC.

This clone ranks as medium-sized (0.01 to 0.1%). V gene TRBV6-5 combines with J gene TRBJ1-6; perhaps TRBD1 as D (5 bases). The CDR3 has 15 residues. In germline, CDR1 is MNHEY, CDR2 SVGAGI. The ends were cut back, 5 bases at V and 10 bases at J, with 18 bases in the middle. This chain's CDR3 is CASSPRQGVRSPLHF. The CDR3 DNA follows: TGTGCCAGCAGTCCCCGGCAGGGTGTCAGATCACCCCTCCACTTT.

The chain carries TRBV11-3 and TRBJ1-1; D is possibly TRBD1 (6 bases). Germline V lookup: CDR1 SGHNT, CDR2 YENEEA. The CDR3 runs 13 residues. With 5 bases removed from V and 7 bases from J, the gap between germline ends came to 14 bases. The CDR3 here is CASSLGAQSEAFF. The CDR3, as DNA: TGTGCCAGCAGCCTGGGGGCGCAGAGTGAAGCTTTCTTT.

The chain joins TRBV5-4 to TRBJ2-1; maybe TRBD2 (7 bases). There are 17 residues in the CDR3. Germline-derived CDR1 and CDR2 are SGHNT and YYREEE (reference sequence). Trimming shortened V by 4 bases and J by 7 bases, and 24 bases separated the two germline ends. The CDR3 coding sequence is TGTGCCAGCAGCCGGGGGGCTGGGACTTACAATTTGAATGAGCAGTTCTTC. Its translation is CASSRGAGTYNLNEQFF.

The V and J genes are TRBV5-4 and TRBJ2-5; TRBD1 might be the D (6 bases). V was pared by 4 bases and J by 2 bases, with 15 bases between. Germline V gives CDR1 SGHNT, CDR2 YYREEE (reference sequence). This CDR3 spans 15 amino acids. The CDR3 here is CASSSGRDKQETQYF. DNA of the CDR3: TGTGCCAGCAGCAGCGGACGGGACAAACAAGAGACCCAGTACTTC. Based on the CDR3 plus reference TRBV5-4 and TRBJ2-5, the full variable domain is ETGVTQSPTHLIKTRGQQVTLRCSSQSGHNTVSWYQQALGQGPQFIFQYYREEENGRGNFPPRFSGLQFPNYSSELNVNALELDDSALYLCASSSGRDKQETQYFGPGTRLLVL.

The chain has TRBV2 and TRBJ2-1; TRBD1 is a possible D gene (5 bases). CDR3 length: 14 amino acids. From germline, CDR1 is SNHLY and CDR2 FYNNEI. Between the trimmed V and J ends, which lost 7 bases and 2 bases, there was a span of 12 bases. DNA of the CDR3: TGTGCCAGCACCCCCCAGGGTGCCTACAATGAGCAGTTCTTC. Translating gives CASTPQGAYNEQFF.

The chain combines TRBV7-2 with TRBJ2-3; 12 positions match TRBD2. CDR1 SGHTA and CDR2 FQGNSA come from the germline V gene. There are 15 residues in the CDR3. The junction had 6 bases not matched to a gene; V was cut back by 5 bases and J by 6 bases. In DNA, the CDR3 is TGTGCCAGCAGCCTCACTAGCGGGGGGTGGGATACGCAGTATTTT. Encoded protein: CASSLTSGGWDTQYF. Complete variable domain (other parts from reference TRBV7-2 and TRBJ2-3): GAGVSQSPSNKVTEKGKDVELRCDPISGHTALYWYRQSLGQGLEFLIYFQGNSAPDKSGLPSDRFSAERTGGSVSTLTIQRTQQEDSAVYLCASSLTSGGWDTQYFGPGTRLTVL.

CDR3 DNA sequence: TGTGCCAGCAGCTTGGGTAGCGGGAGATCGTCCTACGAGCAGTACTTC. This sequence encodes CASSLGSGRSSYEQYF. The gene calls are TRBV5-5 and TRBJ2-7; 9 nucleotides align to TRBD2. Germline-derived CDR1 and CDR2 are SGHKS and YYEKEE (reference sequence). The CDR3 is 16 amino acids. V was clipped by 0 bases and J by 1 base; unmatched bases: 5. The full variable domain, rest sourced from reference TRBV5-5 and TRBJ2-7, is DAGVTQSPTHLIKTRGQQVTLRCSPISGHKSVSWYQQVLGQGPQFIFQYYEKEERGRGNFPDRFSARQFPNYSSELNVNALLLGDSALYLCASSLGSGRSSYEQYFGPGTRLTVT.

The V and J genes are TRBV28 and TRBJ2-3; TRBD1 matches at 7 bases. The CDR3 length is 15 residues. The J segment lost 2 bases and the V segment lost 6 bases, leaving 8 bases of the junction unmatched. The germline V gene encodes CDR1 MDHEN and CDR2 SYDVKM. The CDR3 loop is CASSKGAVYTDTQYF. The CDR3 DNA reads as TGTGCCAGCAGCAAGGGGGCGGTATACACAGATACGCAGTATTTT.

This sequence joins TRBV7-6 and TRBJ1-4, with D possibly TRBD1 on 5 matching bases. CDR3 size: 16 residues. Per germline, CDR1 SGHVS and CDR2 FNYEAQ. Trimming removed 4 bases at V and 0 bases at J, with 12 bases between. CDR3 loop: CASSYGTVATNEKLFF. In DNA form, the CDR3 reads TGTGCCAGCAGCTACGGGACGGTTGCAACTAATGAAAAACTGTTTTTT.

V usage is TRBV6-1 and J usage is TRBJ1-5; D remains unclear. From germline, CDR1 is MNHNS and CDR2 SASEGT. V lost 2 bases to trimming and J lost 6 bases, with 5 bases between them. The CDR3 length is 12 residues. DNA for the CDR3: TGTGCCAGCAGTGAATCGGGTCAGCCCCAGCATTTT. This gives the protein CASSESGQPQHF.

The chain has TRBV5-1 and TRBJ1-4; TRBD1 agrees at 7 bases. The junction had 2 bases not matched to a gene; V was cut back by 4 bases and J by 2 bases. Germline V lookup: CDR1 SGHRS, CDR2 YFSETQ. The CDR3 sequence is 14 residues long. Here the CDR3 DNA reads TGCGCCAGCAGCCCGGGACAGACTAATGAAAAACTGTTTTTT. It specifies CASSPGQTNEKLFF.

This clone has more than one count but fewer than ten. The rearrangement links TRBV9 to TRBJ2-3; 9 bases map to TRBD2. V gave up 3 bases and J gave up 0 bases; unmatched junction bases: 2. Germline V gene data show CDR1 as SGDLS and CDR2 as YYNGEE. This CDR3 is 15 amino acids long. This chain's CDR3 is CASSATSGSTDTQYF. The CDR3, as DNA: TGTGCCAGCAGCGCAACTAGCGGGAGCACAGATACGCAGTATTTT. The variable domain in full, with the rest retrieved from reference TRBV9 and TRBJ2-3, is DSGVTQTPKHLITATGQRVTLRCSPRSGDLSVYWYQQSLDQGLQFLIQYYNGEERAKGNILERFSAQQFPDLHSELNLSSLELGDSALYFCASSATSGSTDTQYFGPGTRLTVL.

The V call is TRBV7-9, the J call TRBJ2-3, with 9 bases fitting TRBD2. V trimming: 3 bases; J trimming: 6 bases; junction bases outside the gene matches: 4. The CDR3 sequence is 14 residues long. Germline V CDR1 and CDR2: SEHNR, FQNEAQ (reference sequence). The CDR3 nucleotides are TGTGCCAGCAGCTTTAGCGGGAGTGGGGATACGCAGTATTTT. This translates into CASSFSGSGDTQYF.

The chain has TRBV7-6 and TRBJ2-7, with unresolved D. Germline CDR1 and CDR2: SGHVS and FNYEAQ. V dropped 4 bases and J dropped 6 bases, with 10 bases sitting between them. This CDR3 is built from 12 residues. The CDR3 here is CASSSSMSEQYF. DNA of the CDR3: TGTGCCAGCAGCTCATCCATGAGCGAGCAGTACTTC. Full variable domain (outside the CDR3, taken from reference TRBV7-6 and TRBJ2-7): GAGVSQSPRYKVTKRGQDVALRCDPISGHVSLYWYRQALGQGPEFLTYFNYEAQQDKSGLPNDRFSAERPEGSISTLTIQRTEQRDSAMYRCASSSSMSEQYFGPGTRLTVT.

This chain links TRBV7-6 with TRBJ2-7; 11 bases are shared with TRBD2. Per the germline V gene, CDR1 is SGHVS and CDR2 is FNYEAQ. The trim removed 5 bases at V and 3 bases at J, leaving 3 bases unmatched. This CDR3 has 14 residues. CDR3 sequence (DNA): TGTGCCAGCAGCAATAGCGGGAGGGGCTACGAGCAGTACTTC. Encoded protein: CASSNSGRGYEQYF.

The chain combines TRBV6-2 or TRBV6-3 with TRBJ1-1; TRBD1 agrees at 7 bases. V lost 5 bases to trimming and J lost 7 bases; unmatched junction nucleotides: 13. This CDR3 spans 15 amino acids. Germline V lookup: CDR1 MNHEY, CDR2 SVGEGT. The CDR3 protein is CASSRTPTGDFEAFF. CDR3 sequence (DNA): TGTGCCAGCAGTCGCACTCCCACAGGGGACTTTGAAGCTTTCTTT.

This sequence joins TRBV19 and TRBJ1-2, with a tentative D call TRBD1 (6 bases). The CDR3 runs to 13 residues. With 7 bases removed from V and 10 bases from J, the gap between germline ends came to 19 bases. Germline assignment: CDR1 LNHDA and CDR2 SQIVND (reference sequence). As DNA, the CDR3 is TGTGCCAGTACCCCTGGTCTAGGGACAAACTACACCTTC. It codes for CASTPGLGTNYTF.

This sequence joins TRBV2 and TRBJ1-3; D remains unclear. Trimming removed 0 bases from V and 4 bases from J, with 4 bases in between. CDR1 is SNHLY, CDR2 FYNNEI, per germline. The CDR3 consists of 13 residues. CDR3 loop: CASSEARGNTIYF. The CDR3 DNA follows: TGTGCCAGCAGTGAAGCCCGCGGAAACACCATATATTTT.

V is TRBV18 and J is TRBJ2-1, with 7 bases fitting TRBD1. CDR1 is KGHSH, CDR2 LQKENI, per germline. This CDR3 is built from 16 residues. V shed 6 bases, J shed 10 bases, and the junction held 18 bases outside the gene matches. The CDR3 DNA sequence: TGTGCCAGCTCCCAATTCAGGGACAGCGGTTTTGGAGAGCAGTTCTTC. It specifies CASSQFRDSGFGEQFF. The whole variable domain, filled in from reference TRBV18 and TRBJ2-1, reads NAGVMQNPRHLVRRRGQEARLRCSPMKGHSHVYWYRQLPEEGLKFMVYLQKENIIDESGMPKERFSAEFPKEGPSILRIQQVVRGDSAAYFCASSQFRDSGFGEQFFGPGTRLTVL.

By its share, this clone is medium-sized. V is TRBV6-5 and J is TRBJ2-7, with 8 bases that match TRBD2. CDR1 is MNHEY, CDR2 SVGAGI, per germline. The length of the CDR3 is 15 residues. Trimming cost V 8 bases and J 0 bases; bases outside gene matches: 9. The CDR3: CASGAGGTSSYEQYF. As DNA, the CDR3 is TGTGCCAGCGGGGCGGGAGGCACTTCCTCCTACGAGCAGTACTTC.

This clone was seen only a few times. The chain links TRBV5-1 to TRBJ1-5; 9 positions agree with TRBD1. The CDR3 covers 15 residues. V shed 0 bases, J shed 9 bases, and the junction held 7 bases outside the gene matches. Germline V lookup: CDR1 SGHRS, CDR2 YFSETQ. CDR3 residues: CASSLGGQGLTPQHF. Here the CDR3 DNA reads TGCGCCAGCAGCTTGGGGGGACAGGGATTAACGCCCCAGCATTTT. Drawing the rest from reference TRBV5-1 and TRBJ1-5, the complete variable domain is KAGVTQTPRYLIKTRGQQVTLSCSPISGHRSVSWYQQTPGQGLQFLFEYFSETQRNKGNFPGRFSGRQFSNSRSEMNVSTLELGDSALYLCASSLGGQGLTPQHFGDGTRLSIL.

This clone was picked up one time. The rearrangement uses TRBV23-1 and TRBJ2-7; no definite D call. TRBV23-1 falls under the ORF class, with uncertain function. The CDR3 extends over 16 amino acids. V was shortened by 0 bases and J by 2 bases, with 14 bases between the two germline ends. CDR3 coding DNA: TGCGCCAGCAGTCAATCGGAAGACTTACCAACCTACGAGCAGTACTTC. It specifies CASSQSEDLPTYEQYF.

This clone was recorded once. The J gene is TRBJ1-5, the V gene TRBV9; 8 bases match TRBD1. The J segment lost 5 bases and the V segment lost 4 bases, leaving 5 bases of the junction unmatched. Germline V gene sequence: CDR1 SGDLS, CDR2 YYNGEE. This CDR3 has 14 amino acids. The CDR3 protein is CASSKGTGDQPQHF. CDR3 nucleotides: TGTGCCAGCAGCAAGGGGACAGGTGATCAGCCCCAGCATTTT.

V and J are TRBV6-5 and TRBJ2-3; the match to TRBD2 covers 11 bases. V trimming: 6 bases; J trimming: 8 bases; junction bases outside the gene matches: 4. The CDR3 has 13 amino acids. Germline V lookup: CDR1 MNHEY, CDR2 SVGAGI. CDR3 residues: CASRSSGRATQYF. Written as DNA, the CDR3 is TGTGCCAGCAGGAGTAGCGGGAGGGCTACGCAGTATTTT.

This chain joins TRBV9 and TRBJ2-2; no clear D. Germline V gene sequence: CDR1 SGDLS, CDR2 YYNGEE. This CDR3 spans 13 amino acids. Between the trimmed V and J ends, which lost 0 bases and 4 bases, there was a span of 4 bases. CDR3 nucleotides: TGTGCCAGCAGCGTAGTTGTCACCGGGGAGCTGTTTTTT. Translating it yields CASSVVVTGELFF.

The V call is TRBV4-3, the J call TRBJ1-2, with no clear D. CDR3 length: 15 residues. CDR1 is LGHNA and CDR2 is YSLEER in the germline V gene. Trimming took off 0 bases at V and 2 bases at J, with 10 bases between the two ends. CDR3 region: CASSQDVNGNYGYTF. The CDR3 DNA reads TGCGCCAGCAGCCAAGATGTCAACGGGAACTATGGCTACACCTTC.

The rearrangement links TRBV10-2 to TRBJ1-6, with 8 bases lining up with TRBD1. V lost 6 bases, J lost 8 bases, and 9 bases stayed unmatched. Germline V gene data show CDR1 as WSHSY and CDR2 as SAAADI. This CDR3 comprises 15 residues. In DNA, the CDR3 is TGCGCCAGCAGCGATGGGCACAGGGGGGATTCACCCCTCCACTTT. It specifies CASSDGHRGDSPLHF.

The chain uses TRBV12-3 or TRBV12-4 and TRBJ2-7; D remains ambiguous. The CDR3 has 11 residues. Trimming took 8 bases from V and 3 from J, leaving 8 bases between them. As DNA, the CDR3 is TGTGCCAGCGGGGATTACTACGAGCAGTACTTC. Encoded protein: CASGDYYEQYF.